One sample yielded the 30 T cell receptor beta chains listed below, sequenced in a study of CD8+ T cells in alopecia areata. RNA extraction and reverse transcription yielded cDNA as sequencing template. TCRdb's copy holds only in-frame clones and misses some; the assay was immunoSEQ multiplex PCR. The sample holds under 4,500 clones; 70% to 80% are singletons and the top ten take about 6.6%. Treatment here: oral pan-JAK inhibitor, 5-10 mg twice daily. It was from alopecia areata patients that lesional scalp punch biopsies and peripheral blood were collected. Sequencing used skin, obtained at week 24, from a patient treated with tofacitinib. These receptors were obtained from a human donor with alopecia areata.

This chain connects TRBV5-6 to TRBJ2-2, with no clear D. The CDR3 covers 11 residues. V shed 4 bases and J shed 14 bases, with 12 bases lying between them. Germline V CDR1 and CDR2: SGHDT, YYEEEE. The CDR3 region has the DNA TGTGCCAGCAGCCTTAATAATCAACTGTTTTTT. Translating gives CASSLNNQLFF.

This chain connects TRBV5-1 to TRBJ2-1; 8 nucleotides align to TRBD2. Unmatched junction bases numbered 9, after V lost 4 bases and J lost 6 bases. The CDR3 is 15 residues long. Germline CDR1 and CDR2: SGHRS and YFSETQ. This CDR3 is CASSTGLAGANEQFF. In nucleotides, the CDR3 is TGCGCCAGCAGCACCGGACTAGCAGGGGCCAATGAGCAGTTCTTC.

Here the CDR3 reads CASSPQRGGAYNEQFF. DNA of the CDR3: TGTGCCAGCAGCCCCCAGCGAGGGGGGGCCTACAATGAGCAGTTCTTC. This chain joins TRBV11-1 and TRBJ2-1, with D maybe TRBD2 (7 bases). V was clipped by 5 bases and J by 2 bases, with 16 bases between them. Germline V gives CDR1 SGHAT, CDR2 FQDESV (reference sequence). The CDR3 runs 16 residues.

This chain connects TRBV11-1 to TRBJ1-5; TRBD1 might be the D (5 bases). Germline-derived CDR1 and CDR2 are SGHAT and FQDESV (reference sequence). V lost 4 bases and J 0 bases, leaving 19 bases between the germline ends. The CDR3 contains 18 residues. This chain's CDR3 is CASSSPRVGLASNQPQHF. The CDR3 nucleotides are TGTGCCAGCAGCTCCCCGAGGGTGGGGCTAGCTAGCAATCAGCCCCAGCATTTT.

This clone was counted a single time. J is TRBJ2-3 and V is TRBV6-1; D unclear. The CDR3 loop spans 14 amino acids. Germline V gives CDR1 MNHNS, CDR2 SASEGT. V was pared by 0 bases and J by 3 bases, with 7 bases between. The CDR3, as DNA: TGTGCCAGCAGTGAAGCAACAAAGACAGATACGCAGTATTTT. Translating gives CASSEATKTDTQYF.

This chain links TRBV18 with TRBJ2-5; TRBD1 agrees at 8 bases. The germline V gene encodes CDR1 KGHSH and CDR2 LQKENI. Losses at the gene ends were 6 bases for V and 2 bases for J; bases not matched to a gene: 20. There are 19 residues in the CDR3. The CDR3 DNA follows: TGTGCCAGCTCCCTAAGATGGACAGGGACGAAGAATGTGCAAGAGACCCAGTACTTC. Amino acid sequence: CASSLRWTGTKNVQETQYF.

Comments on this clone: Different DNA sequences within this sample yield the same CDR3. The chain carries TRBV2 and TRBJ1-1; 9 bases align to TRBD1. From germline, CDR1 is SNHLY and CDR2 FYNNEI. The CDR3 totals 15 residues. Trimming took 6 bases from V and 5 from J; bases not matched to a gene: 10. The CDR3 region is CASREQGAVRTEAFF. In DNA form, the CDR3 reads TGTGCCAGCAGAGAACAGGGGGCAGTAAGGACTGAAGCTTTCTTT.

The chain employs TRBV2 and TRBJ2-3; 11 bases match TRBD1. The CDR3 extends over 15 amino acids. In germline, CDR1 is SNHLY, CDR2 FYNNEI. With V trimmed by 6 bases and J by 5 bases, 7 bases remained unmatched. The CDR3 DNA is TGTGCCAGCAGGCCGGGACAGGGGGTCGGAGATACGCAGTATTTT. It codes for CASRPGQGVGDTQYF.

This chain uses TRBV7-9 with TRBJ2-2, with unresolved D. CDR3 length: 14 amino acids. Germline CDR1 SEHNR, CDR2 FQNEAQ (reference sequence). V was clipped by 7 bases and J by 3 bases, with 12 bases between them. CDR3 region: CASIRVPHTGELFF. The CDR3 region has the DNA TGTGCCAGCATCCGGGTTCCTCACACCGGGGAGCTGTTTTTT.

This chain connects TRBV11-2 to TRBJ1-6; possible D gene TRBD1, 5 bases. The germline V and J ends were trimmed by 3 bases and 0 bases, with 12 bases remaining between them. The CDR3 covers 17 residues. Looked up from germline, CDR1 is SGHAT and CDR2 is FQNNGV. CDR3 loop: CASSFDSGSSYNSPLHF. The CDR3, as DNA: TGTGCCAGCAGCTTTGACAGTGGGAGCTCCTATAATTCACCCCTCCACTTT.

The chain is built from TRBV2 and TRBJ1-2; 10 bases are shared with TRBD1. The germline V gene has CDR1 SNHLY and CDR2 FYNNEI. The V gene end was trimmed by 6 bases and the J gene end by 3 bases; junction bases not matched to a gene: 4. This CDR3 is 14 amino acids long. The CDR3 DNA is TGTGCCAGCAGCGGGACAGGGGTGCACTATGGCTACACCTTC. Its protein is CASSGTGVHYGYTF.

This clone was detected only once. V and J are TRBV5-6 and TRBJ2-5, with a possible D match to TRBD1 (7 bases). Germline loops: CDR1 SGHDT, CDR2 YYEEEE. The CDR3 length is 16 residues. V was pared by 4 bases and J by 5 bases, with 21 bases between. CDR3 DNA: TGTGCCAGCAGCACCTTTGGCGGGACAGATAGGGAGACCCAGTACTTC. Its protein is CASSTFGGTDRETQYF.

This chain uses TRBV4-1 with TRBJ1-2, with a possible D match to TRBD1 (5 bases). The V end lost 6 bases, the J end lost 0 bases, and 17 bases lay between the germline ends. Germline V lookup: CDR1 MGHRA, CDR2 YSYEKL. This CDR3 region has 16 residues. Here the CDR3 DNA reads TGCGCCAGCAGAACGGCCGGCGGGACGCCTAACTATGGCTACACCTTC. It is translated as CASRTAGGTPNYGYTF.

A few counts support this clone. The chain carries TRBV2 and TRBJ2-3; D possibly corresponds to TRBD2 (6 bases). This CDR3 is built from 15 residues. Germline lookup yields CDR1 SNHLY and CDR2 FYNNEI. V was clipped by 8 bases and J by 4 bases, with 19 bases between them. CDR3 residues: CASVRILRDSDTQYF. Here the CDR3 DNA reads TGTGCCAGCGTCCGTATCCTCCGGGACTCAGATACGCAGTATTTT.

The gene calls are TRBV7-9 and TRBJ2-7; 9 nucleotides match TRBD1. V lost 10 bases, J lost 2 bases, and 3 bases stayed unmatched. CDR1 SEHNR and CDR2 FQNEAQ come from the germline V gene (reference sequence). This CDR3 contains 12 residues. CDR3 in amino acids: CATGTGPYEQYF. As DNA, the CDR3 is TGTGCCACCGGGACAGGGCCCTACGAGCAGTACTTC.

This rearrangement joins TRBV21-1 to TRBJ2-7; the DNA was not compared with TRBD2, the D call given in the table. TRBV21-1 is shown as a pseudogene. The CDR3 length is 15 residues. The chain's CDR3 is CASSKLSSEPYEQYF. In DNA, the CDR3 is TGTGCCAGCAGCAAATTGAGCAGCGAACCCTACGAGCAGTACTTC.

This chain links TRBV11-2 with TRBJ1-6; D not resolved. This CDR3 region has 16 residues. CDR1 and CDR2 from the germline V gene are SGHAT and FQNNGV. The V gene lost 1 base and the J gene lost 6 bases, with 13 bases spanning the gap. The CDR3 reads CASSLGGVRSNSPLHF. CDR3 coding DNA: TGTGCCAGCAGCTTAGGCGGTGTACGGTCTAATTCACCCCTCCACTTT. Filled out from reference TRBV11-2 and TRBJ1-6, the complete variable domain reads EAGVAQSPRYKIIEKRQSVAFWCNPISGHATLYWYQQILGQGPKLLIQFQNNGVVDDSQLPKDRFSAERLKGVDSTLKIQPAKLEDSAVYLCASSLGGVRSNSPLHFGNGTRLTVT.

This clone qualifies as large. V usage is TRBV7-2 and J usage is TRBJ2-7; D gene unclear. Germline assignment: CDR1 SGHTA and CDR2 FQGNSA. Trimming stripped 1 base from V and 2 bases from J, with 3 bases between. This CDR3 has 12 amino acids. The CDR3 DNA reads TGTGCCAGCAGCTTAGGGGCCTACGAGCAGTACTTC. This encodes CASSLGAYEQYF. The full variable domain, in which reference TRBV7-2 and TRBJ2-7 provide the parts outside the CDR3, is GAGVSQSPSNKVTEKGKDVELRCDPISGHTALYWYRQSLGQGLEFLIYFQGNSAPDKSGLPSDRFSAERTGGSVSTLTIQRTQQEDSAVYLCASSLGAYEQYFGPGTRLTVT.

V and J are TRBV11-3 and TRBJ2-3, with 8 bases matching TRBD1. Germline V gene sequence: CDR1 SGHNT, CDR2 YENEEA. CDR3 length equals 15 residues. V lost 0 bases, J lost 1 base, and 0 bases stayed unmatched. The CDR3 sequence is CASSLDRGRTDTQYF. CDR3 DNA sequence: TGTGCCAGCAGCTTAGACAGGGGGCGCACAGATACGCAGTATTTT.

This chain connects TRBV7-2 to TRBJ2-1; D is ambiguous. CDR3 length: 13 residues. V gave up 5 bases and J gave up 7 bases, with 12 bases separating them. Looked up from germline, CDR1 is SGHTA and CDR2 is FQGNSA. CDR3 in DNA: TGTGCCAGCAGCACACAGAGAAGGAATGAGCAGTTCTTC. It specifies CASSTQRRNEQFF.

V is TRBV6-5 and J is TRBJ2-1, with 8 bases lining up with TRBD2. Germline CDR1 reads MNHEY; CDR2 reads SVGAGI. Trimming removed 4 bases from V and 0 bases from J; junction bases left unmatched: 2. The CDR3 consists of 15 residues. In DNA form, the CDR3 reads TGTGCCAGCAGTTTCAGCGGGAGCTCCTACAATGAGCAGTTCTTC. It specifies CASSFSGSSYNEQFF.

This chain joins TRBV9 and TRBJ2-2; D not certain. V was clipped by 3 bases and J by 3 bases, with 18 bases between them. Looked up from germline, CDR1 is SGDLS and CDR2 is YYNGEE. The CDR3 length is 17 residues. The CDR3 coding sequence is TGTGCCAGCAGCGAGGGTATGTCGACCGCCGACACCGGGGAGCTGTTTTTT. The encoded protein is CASSEGMSTADTGELFF.

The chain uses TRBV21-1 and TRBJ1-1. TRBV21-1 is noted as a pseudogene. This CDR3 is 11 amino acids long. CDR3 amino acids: CASRSYTEAFF. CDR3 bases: TGTGCCAGCAGGTCTTACACTGAAGCTTTCTTT.

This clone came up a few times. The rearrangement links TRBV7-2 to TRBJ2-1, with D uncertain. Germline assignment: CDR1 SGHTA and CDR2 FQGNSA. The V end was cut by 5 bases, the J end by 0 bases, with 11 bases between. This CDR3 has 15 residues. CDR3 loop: CASSPGPSSYNEQFF. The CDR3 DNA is TGTGCCAGCAGCCCTGGACCCAGCTCCTACAATGAGCAGTTCTTC. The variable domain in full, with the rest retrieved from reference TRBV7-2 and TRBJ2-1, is GAGVSQSPSNKVTEKGKDVELRCDPISGHTALYWYRQSLGQGLEFLIYFQGNSAPDKSGLPSDRFSAERTGGSVSTLTIQRTQQEDSAVYLCASSPGPSSYNEQFFGPGTRLTVL.

CDR3 residues: CASSEIGTGNTIYF. The CDR3 nucleotides read TGCGCCAGCAGTGAGATTGGTACTGGAAACACCATATATTTT. The chain links TRBV10-2 to TRBJ1-3; D uncertain. The CDR3 length is 14 residues. V lost 2 bases to trimming and J lost 2 bases, with 7 bases between them. Germline CDR1 WSHSY, CDR2 SAAADI.

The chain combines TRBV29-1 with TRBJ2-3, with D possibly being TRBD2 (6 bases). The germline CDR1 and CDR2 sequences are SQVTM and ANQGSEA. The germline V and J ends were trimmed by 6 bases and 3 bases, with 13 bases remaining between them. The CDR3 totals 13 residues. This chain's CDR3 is CSVDRSGTDTQYF. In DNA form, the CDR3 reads TGCAGCGTCGACAGAAGCGGGACAGATACGCAGTATTTT.

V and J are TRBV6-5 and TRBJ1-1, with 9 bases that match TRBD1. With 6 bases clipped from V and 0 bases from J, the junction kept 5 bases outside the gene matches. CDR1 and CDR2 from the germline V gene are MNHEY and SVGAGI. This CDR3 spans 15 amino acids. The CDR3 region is CASSRRDRVNTEAFF. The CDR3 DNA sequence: TGTGCCAGCAGCCGAAGGGACAGGGTGAACACTGAAGCTTTCTTT.

Here the CDR3 DNA reads TGTGCCAGCAGCTCCGGACAGGGTAGCAATCAGCCCCAGCATTTT. Protein product: CASSSGQGSNQPQHF. The chain carries TRBV11-2 and TRBJ1-5; 8 nucleotides align to TRBD1. In germline, CDR1 is SGHAT, CDR2 FQNNGV. The V gene end was trimmed by 4 bases and the J gene end by 0 bases; junction bases not matched to a gene: 2. The CDR3 is 15 residues long.

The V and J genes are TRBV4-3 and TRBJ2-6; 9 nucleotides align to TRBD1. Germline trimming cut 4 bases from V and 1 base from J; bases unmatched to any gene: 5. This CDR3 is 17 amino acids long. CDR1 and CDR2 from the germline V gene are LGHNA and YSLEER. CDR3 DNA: TGCGCCAGCAGCCGGGACAGGGTTGGGTCTGGGGCCAACGTCCTGACTTTC. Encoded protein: CASSRDRVGSGANVLTF.

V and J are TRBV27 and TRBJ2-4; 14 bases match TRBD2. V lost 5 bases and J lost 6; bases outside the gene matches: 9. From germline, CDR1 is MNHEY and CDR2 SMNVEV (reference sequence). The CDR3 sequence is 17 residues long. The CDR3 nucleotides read TGTGCCAGCAGTCCCCGACTAGCGGGGGGGCTAGGAAACATTCAGTACTTC. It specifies CASSPRLAGGLGNIQYF.